The 27 T cell receptor beta chains below were found in one sample sequenced in a study of Graves' ophthalmopathy and Graves' hyperthyroidism (dated by TCRdb to the late 2010s). Sequencing was carried out with an Illumina HiSeq 2000. For repertoire sequencing, TCR beta CDR3 regions were amplified from RNA transcripts. A first-round RT-PCR used HTBI primers with the Qiagen OneStep RT-PCR kit, followed by a second-round multiplex PCR, size selection and purification. TCRdb took the public reads, trimmed them with fastp at Q25, ran MiXCR for clone calling and kept in-frame beta chains. One record per CDR3 amino acid sequence lists the most common genes and DNA. The sample table records almost 400,000 distinct CDR3 sequences; around 17% of these occur just once. The ten largest clones represent about 1.4% of the sample. The sequenced sample was peripheral blood. The origin of the receptors is a woman between 18 and 29 years old with Graves' ophthalmopathy. Donor details come from another sample of the same person, matched by shared clones.

This clonotype was counted many times. V usage is TRBV12-3 or TRBV12-4 and J usage is TRBJ2-5; D may be TRBD1 or TRBD2 (5 bases each). This CDR3 spans 15 amino acids. Trimming took 6 bases from V and 3 from J, leaving 17 bases between them. The CDR3 region is CASSKLGRSEETQYF. The CDR3 DNA follows: TGTGCCAGCAGCAAATTGGGACGGTCTGAAGAGACCCAGTACTTC.

The chain carries TRBV19 and TRBJ1-1, with 7 bases aligning to TRBD1. V dropped 5 bases and J dropped 4; count of bases not matched to a gene: 10. The CDR3 has 15 residues. The germline CDR1 and CDR2 sequences are LNHDA and SQIVND (reference sequence). For the CDR3, the DNA is TGTGCCAGTAGTTTAAGGGGACAGTCGGGCACTGAAGCTTTCTTT. Its translation is CASSLRGQSGTEAFF.

Many counts were recorded for this clonotype. This chain connects TRBV5-1 to TRBJ1-1, with D possibly TRBD1 on 6 matching bases. The CDR3 covers 14 residues. Germline assignment: CDR1 SGHRS and CDR2 YFSETQ. Trimming took off 1 base at V and 3 bases at J, with 10 bases between the two ends. The CDR3 bases are TGCGCCAGCAGCTTGATGGGACAATACACTGAAGCTTTCTTT. Encoded protein: CASSLMGQYTEAFF.

At least ten counts were recorded for this clonotype. The chain carries TRBV19 and TRBJ1-6, with D possibly matching TRBD1 (5 bases). The germline V gene has CDR1 LNHDA and CDR2 SQIVND (reference sequence). The CDR3 sequence is 14 residues long. Trimming removed 4 bases from V and 8 bases from J, with 12 bases in between. In nucleotides, the CDR3 is TGTGCCAGTAGTAGACAGTTGGCCGATTCACCCCTCCACTTT. This sequence encodes CASSRQLADSPLHF.

The V and J genes are TRBV30 and TRBJ2-5, with 9 bases lining up with TRBD2. Trimming removed 0 bases from V and 7 bases from J; junction bases left unmatched: 0. The CDR3 length is 12 residues. Germline loops: CDR1 GTSNPN, CDR2 SVGIG (reference sequence). For the CDR3, the DNA is TGTGCCTGGAGTGTAGCGGGAGGGACCCAGTACTTC. It translates to CAWSVAGGTQYF.

In this sample, this clonotype turned up many times. This chain uses TRBV11-2 with TRBJ2-5, with TRBD2 matching 8 bases. The ends lost 3 bases at V and 3 bases at J; junction bases unmatched: 9. This CDR3 is built from 16 residues. Germline V gives CDR1 SGHAT, CDR2 FQNNGV. Here the CDR3 DNA reads TGTGCCAGCAGCTTCGGGGGGGGCAGGGGAAAAGAGACCCAGTACTTC. Translation gives CASSFGGGRGKETQYF.

This clonotype was observed at least ten times. The chain joins TRBV27 to TRBJ1-2; unclear D gene. Germline V gene data show CDR1 as MNHEY and CDR2 as SMNVEV (reference sequence). The CDR3 covers 15 residues. Trimming cost V 8 bases and J 3 bases, with 19 bases left between them. The CDR3: CASQKLYQKDYGYTF. Here the CDR3 DNA reads TGTGCCAGCCAAAAGCTGTATCAGAAAGACTATGGCTACACCTTC.

This clonotype was seen ten or more times. The J gene is TRBJ1-2, the V gene TRBV20-1; weak D call: TRBD1 (5 bases). Germline CDR1 is DFQATT and CDR2 is SNEGSKA (reference sequence). V shed 0 bases and J shed 6 bases, with 11 bases lying between them. The CDR3 extends over 13 amino acids. Here the CDR3 reads CSARDQGRDGYTF. The CDR3 DNA sequence: TGCAGTGCTAGAGATCAGGGACGCGATGGCTACACCTTC.

This clonotype was observed at least ten times. The J gene is TRBJ1-1, the V gene TRBV13, with 7 bases identical to TRBD1. The CDR3 runs to 11 residues. Trimming at V came to 3 bases and at J to 10 bases, leaving 2 bases not matched to a gene. Germline V CDR1 and CDR2: PRHDT, FYEKMQ (reference sequence). CDR3 in amino acids: CASSFSGGAFF. The CDR3 DNA sequence: TGTGCCAGCAGCTTCTCAGGGGGAGCTTTCTTT. The full variable domain, completed using reference TRBV13 and TRBJ1-1, is AAGVIQSPRHLIKEKRETATLKCYPIPRHDTVYWYQQGPGQDPQFLISFYEKMQSDKGSIPDRFSAQQFSDYHSELNMSSLELGDSALYFCASSFSGGAFFGQGTRLTVV.

The chain links TRBV12-3 or TRBV12-4 to TRBJ1-6, with 9 nucleotides matching TRBD1. The J segment lost 9 bases and the V segment lost 3 bases, leaving 3 bases of the junction unmatched. This CDR3 region has 14 residues. CDR3: CASSLDRGPSPLHF. CDR3 nucleotide sequence: TGTGCCAGCAGTTTGGACAGGGGACCTTCACCCCTCCACTTT.

In its sample, this clonotype was seen many times. V usage is TRBV6-5 and J usage is TRBJ2-2, with 8 bases identical to TRBD1. This CDR3 has 17 residues. Losses at the gene ends were 2 bases for V and 0 bases for J; bases not matched to a gene: 5. CDR1 MNHEY and CDR2 SVGAGI come from the germline V gene. CDR3 amino acids: CASSYLGQGPNTGELFF. CDR3 sequence (DNA): TGTGCCAGCAGTTACCTCGGACAGGGCCCGAACACCGGGGAGCTGTTTTTT.

This clonotype was observed many times. The J gene is TRBJ1-1, the V gene TRBV27, with 10 bases matching TRBD1. The germline CDR1 and CDR2 sequences are MNHEY and SMNVEV (reference sequence). The CDR3 totals 20 residues. Trimming took 4 bases from V and 1 from J; bases not matched to a gene: 18. CDR3 DNA: TGTGCCAGCAGTTCCCTTCCCGCTCCGGGACAGGGGTTATGGAACACTGAAGCTTTCTTT. It is translated as CASSSLPAPGQGLWNTEAFF.

This clonotype was observed at least ten times. This CDR3 reads CASSQAGHRVQETQYF. DNA of the CDR3: TGTGCCAGCAGCCAGGCGGGGCACAGAGTTCAAGAGACCCAGTACTTC. The V call is TRBV28, the J call TRBJ2-5; possibly TRBD2 for D (6 bases). Germline CDR1 reads MDHEN; CDR2 reads SYDVKM. V lost 6 bases and J lost 2, with 19 bases in between. This CDR3 is 16 amino acids long.

This clonotype has a count of ten or more. V is TRBV12-3 or TRBV12-4 and J is TRBJ2-7; possible D gene TRBD1, 6 bases. This CDR3 contains 13 residues. Trimming removed 6 bases from V and 5 bases from J, with 14 bases in between. CDR3 residues: CASSRGYGDEQYF. The DNA for the CDR3 is TGTGCCAGCAGCAGGGGTTACGGCGACGAGCAGTACTTC.

There are many counts of this clonotype. The J gene is TRBJ2-5, the V gene TRBV27, with unresolved D. Per the germline V gene, CDR1 is MNHEY and CDR2 is SMNVEV (reference sequence). V was cut by 6 bases and J by 3 bases, with 17 bases left in between. The CDR3 is made up of 15 amino acids. The CDR3 DNA follows: TGTGCCAGCAGACGCCTTTGGGGTGATAAAGAGACCCAGTACTTC. Protein sequence: CASRRLWGDKETQYF.

This clonotype showed up many times. This chain links TRBV7-8 with TRBJ2-4; D unresolved. The V gene lost 4 bases and the J gene lost 15 bases, with 25 bases spanning the gap. Germline CDR1 is SGHVS and CDR2 is FQNEAQ. This CDR3 has 15 amino acids. This CDR3 reads CASSSDPTSLGYGYF. The CDR3 coding sequence is TGTGCCAGCAGCTCCGACCCCACTTCGCTTGGCTATGGGTACTTC.

This clonotype was seen at least ten times. This chain links TRBV28 with TRBJ2-5; D remains ambiguous. The germline CDR1 and CDR2 sequences are MDHEN and SYDVKM. V gave up 1 base and J gave up 7 bases, with 4 bases separating them. The CDR3 consists of 11 residues. The CDR3 loop reads CASSLSGTQYF. The CDR3 DNA is TGTGCCAGCAGTTTATCCGGGACCCAGTACTTC.

The chain recombines TRBV28 with TRBJ2-2; D gene uncertain. CDR1 MDHEN and CDR2 SYDVKM come from the germline V gene. V was shortened by 5 bases and J by 6 bases, with 19 bases between the two germline ends. This CDR3 is built from 16 residues. The CDR3 loop reads CASSLAGLLPAGELFF. The CDR3 region has the DNA TGTGCCAGCAGTCTGGCCGGGCTTCTTCCGGCCGGGGAGCTGTTTTTT. Combining the CDR3 with reference TRBV28 and TRBJ2-2 gives the whole variable domain DVKVTQSSRYLVKRTGEKVFLECVQDMDHENMFWYRQDPGLGLRLIYFSYDVKMKEKGDIPEGYSVSREKKERFSLILESASTNQTSMYLCASSLAGLLPAGELFFGEGSRLTVL.

Many counts were recorded for this clonotype. The V call is TRBV6-5, the J call TRBJ1-6; no reliable D call. Trimming cost V 6 bases and J 8 bases, with 8 bases left between them. The germline CDR1 and CDR2 sequences are MNHEY and SVGAGI. The length of the CDR3 is 12 residues. For the CDR3, the DNA is TGTGCCAGCAGCTACCCTTATTCACCCCTCCACTTT. It codes for CASSYPYSPLHF.

This clonotype was recorded at least ten times. V usage is TRBV28 and J usage is TRBJ1-1; no clear D. V was cut by 2 bases and J by 4 bases, with 5 bases left in between. The germline V gene encodes CDR1 MDHEN and CDR2 SYDVKM. The CDR3 has 12 amino acids. The CDR3 DNA sequence: TGTGCCAGCAGTTTACAGGTCACTGAAGCTTTCTTT. As protein: CASSLQVTEAFF.

This clonotype has ten or more counts. The chain uses TRBV6-5 and TRBJ1-2, with D uncertain. Germline V CDR1 and CDR2: MNHEY, SVGAGI. V lost 1 base and J lost 1, with 10 bases in between. The CDR3 is 15 amino acids. The chain's CDR3 is CASSYLLGSNYGYTF. Written as DNA, the CDR3 is TGTGCCAGCAGTTACTTACTGGGGAGTAACTATGGCTACACCTTC.

The rearrangement joins TRBV20-1 to TRBJ2-7; 9 bases agree with TRBD1. J lost 3 bases, V lost 6 bases, and 3 bases had no gene match. Germline-derived CDR1 and CDR2 are DFQATT and SNEGSKA (reference sequence). The CDR3 covers 12 residues. This CDR3 is CSAGQGFYEQYF. CDR3 DNA sequence: TGCAGTGCCGGACAGGGGTTCTACGAGCAGTACTTC.

This clonotype showed up many times. This chain uses TRBV14 with TRBJ1-1; D unclear. Per the germline V gene, CDR1 is SGHDN and CDR2 is FVKESK. This CDR3 spans 12 amino acids. The V and J ends lost 8 bases and 4 bases respectively, with 11 bases between them. The chain's CDR3 is CASGPRPTEAFF. The CDR3 region has the DNA TGTGCCAGCGGCCCCCGGCCCACTGAAGCTTTCTTT.

The sample holds many counts of this clonotype. The chain links TRBV27 to TRBJ1-5; no clear D gene. The CDR3 is 14 residues long. Trimming removed 4 bases from V and 0 bases from J, with 7 bases in between. Germline assignment: CDR1 MNHEY and CDR2 SMNVEV (reference sequence). As DNA, the CDR3 is TGTGCCAGCAGTTACCAGCGTAGCAATCAGCCCCAGCATTTT. Its translation: CASSYQRSNQPQHF.

This clonotype was recorded at least ten times. The chain has TRBV30 and TRBJ2-7; TRBD1 matches 7 bases. The germline V gene has CDR1 GTSNPN and CDR2 SVGIG (reference sequence). The CDR3 sequence is 13 residues long. V shed 1 base and J 3 bases; nucleotides not matched to a gene: 3. CDR3 protein: CAWSDPGGYEQYF. In nucleotides, the CDR3 is TGTGCCTGGAGTGATCCAGGGGGCTACGAGCAGTACTTC. The full variable domain, with the rest looked up from reference TRBV30 and TRBJ2-7, is SQTIHQWPATLVQPVGSPLSLECTVEGTSNPNLYWYRQAAGRGLQLLFYSVGIGQISSEVPQNLSASRPQDRQFILSSKKLLLSDSGFYLCAWSDPGGYEQYFGPGTRLTVT.

This clonotype was recorded at least ten times. The chain is built from TRBV9 and TRBJ1-5, with D uncertain. In germline, CDR1 is SGDLS, CDR2 YYNGEE. Deletions cut 0 bases from V and 5 bases from J, with 9 bases between. The CDR3 runs to 14 residues. The CDR3 DNA sequence: TGTGCCAGCAGCGTAGGGGCCACGGATCAGCCCCAGCATTTT. It specifies CASSVGATDQPQHF.

The gene calls are TRBV11-2 and TRBJ1-1; 7 nucleotides line up with TRBD1. The CDR3 covers 17 residues. The J segment lost 1 base and the V segment lost 4 bases, leaving 12 bases of the junction unmatched. The germline V gene has CDR1 SGHAT and CDR2 FQNNGV. The CDR3: CASSSPWDSLSNTEAFF. Here the CDR3 DNA reads TGTGCCAGCAGCTCTCCTTGGGACAGCCTATCGAACACTGAAGCTTTCTTT.